The rows below give T cell receptor beta chains drawn from one sample of a study of tumour-infiltrating T cells in Burkitt lymphoma. TCRdb's table, derived via immunoSEQ multiplex PCR, lists solely in-frame clones and lacks some. This table has about 1,500 clones, more than 9.5% appearing once. The sample was tumor tissue. The receptors derive from a human donor with Burkitt lymphoma. Each CDR3 is given with its conserved first and last residue. D genes are given only for firm matches. Only some rows state a clone size, as once, few, many or a class for expanded clones.

D	V	size	J	DNA	CDR3
TRBD1	TRBV9	-	TRBJ1-2	TGTGCCAGCAGCACCGCGGACAGGGCCTTACTTGGCTACACCTTC	CASSTADRALLGYTF
-	TRBV21-1	few	TRBJ1-5	TGTGCCAGCAGCAAAGGGACAGGGCTCTATAGCAATCAGCCCCAGCATTTT	CASSKGTGLYSNQPQHF
-	TRBV11-2	-	TRBJ1-1	TGTGCCAGCAGCCTACAACCAGGGGTGTACGCTGAAGCTTTCTTT	CASSLQPGVYAEAFF
TRBD1	TRBV27	-	TRBJ2-1	TGTGCCAGCAGTCCGACAGGGGTTGAGCAGTTCTTC	CASSPTGVEQFF
-	TRBV14	-	TRBJ1-6	TGTGCCAGCAGCCAGGCCTGGGAACTCTCCTATAATTCACCCCTCCACTTT	CASSQAWELSYNSPLHF
-	TRBV6-1	-	TRBJ1-2	TGTGCCAGCAGTGAACAGGGGCATGGCTACACCTTC	CASSEQGHGYTF
-	TRBV13	few	TRBJ1-1	TGTGCCAGCAGCTTAGTGACCCCGAACACTGAAGCTTTCTTT	CASSLVTPNTEAFF
-	TRBV11-2	-	TRBJ2-6	TGTGCCAGCAGCTTCACAGTCTCTGGGGCCAACGTCCTGACTTTC	CASSFTVSGANVLTF
-	TRBV6-6	-	TRBJ2-1	TGTGCCAGCAGTTACTCCCCCTTAGCGAGCTACAATGAGCAGTTCTTC	CASSYSPLASYNEQFF
-	TRBV30	-	TRBJ2-3	TGTGCCTGGAATACCGGCGGATCCACAGATACGCAGTATTTT	CAWNTGGSTDTQYF
-	TRBV4-2	-	TRBJ2-7	TGTGCCAGCAGCCAAGAGCGATTGAATTATCTCGAGCAGTACTTC	CASSQERLNYLEQYF
-	TRBV11-3	few	TRBJ2-1	TGTGCCAGCAGCTTAGCGGGGGCGGGTGAGCAGTTCTTC	CASSLAGAGEQFF
-	TRBV14	-	TRBJ2-5	TGTGCCAGCAGCCAAGTACGAGGGTCAAGGGAGACCCAGTACTTC	CASSQVRGSRETQYF
-	TRBV4-1	few	TRBJ2-7	TGCGCCAGCAGCCTTCTCCCCAAAGGGACACTTGCCTACGAGCAGTACTTC	CASSLLPKGTLAYEQYF
-	TRBV6-5	few	TRBJ1-5	TGTGCCAGCAGTTTGCTGGGGGATCAGCCCCAGCATTTT	CASSLLGDQPQHF
-	TRBV10-2	few	TRBJ2-7	TGCGCCAGCAGTTATGATAATAACCACGAGCAGTACTTC	CASSYDNNHEQYF
TRBD1	TRBV2	few	TRBJ1-2	TGTGCCAGCAAGGCAGGGGGTGGCTATGGCTACACCTTC	CASKAGGGYGYTF
TRBD1	TRBV4-2	large	TRBJ1-1	TGTGCCAGCAGCCCCCGAAGGGGGCTGAACACTGAAGCTTTCTTT	CASSPRRGLNTEAFF
-	TRBV6-6	once	TRBJ1-1	TGTGCCAGCAGTTACTCGGCCGGGACTGAAGCTTTCTTT	CASSYSAGTEAFF
-	TRBV15	-	TRBJ2-7	TGTGCCACCACAAAGGGCTACGAGCAGTACTTC	CATTKGYEQYF
TRBD1	TRBV28	few	TRBJ1-2	TGTGCCAGCAGTTTATGGGGACAGGGCTATGGCTACACCTTC	CASSLWGQGYGYTF
-	TRBV11-2	few	TRBJ1-5	TGTGCCAGCAGCCCCATGGGGGGATATCAGCCCCAGCATTTT	CASSPMGGYQPQHF
-	TRBV9	few	TRBJ2-1	TGTGCCAGCAGCGGGCATCTGAATGAGCAGTTCTTC	CASSGHLNEQFF
TRBD1	TRBV11-2	-	TRBJ1-5	TGTGCCAGCAGCCTAGGGGGCGAGGACAGCAATCAGCCCCAGCATTTT	CASSLGGEDSNQPQHF
TRBD2	TRBV29-1	few	TRBJ2-3	TGCAGCGTTGATCTAGCGGGGGGGCCGAATACGCAGTATTTT	CSVDLAGGPNTQYF
TRBD2	TRBV27	few	TRBJ2-1	TGTGCCAGCTCCTCGGGGGGGCGGGAGTTTAACAATGAGCAGTTCTTC	CASSSGGREFNNEQFF
-	TRBV9	few	TRBJ2-3	TGTGCCAGCAGCGCTATCAGATTGGGCACAGATACGCAGTATTTT	CASSAIRLGTDTQYF
-	TRBV5-1	few	TRBJ2-2	TGCGCCAGCAGCTTGGCGATCCAGAACACCGGGGAGCTGTTTTTT	CASSLAIQNTGELFF
-	TRBV5-6	few	TRBJ1-5	TGTGCCAGCAGACCCTCTAAGGGGGGCGATCAGCCCCAGCATTTT	CASRPSKGGDQPQHF
-	TRBV29-1	-	TRBJ2-5	TGCAGCGCTATTCCCCTGGGGGGAGAGACCCAGTACTTC	CSAIPLGGETQYF
TRBD2	TRBV29-1	few	TRBJ2-7	TGCAGCGTTGACGACTTCAGCGGGGGAGGCGACGAGCAGTACTTC	CSVDDFSGGGDEQYF
-	TRBV19	-	TRBJ2-7	TGTGCCAGTAGACAAGGCGGTGAGCAGTACTTC	CASRQGGEQYF
-	TRBV18	-	TRBJ2-2	TGTGCCAGCTCACCACCGCCGGGGGCGGAAACCGGGGAGCTGTTTTTT	CASSPPPGAETGELFF
-	TRBV6-1	-	TRBJ2-7	TGTGCCAGCAGCGTGACAGAGTTGTACGAGCAGTACTTC	CASSVTELYEQYF
TRBD1	TRBV27	-	TRBJ2-1	TGTGCCAGCAGTTCGGGGACAGGCTCCTACAATGAGCAGTTCTTC	CASSSGTGSYNEQFF
TRBD2	TRBV27	few	TRBJ2-3	TGTGCCAGCAGTTTATTTCTAGCGGGAGGGCTCCATAGCACAGATACGCAGTATTTT	CASSLFLAGGLHSTDTQYF
-	TRBV4-2	-	TRBJ1-1	TGTGCCAGCAGCCAAGATACGGTCGGCCCTTTAGGCTTTGGCTCATGCACTGAAGCTTTCTTT	CASSQDTVGPLGFGSCTEAFF
-	TRBV18	few	TRBJ2-1	TGTGCCAGCTACGGGAACAATGAGCAGTTCTTC	CASYGNNEQFF
-	TRBV11-2	-	TRBJ2-7	TGTGCCAGCAGCTCCAACAGGGAATCCTACGAGCAGTACTTC	CASSSNRESYEQYF
TRBD1	TRBV4-1	few	TRBJ1-2	TGCGCCAGCAGCCAAGGCCTAGACAGGGGAGACTATGGCTACACCTTC	CASSQGLDRGDYGYTF
-	TRBV4-1	few	TRBJ2-7	TGCGCCAGCAGCCAGCTATTGACAGGGACTAACGAGCAGTACTTC	CASSQLLTGTNEQYF
-	TRBV19	-	TRBJ1-1	TGTGCCAGTAGTATGTACGCAGGGGCCCTTGAAGCTTTCTTT	CASSMYAGALEAFF
-	TRBV7-3	few	TRBJ1-1	TGTGCCAGCGGGTTCGGGAAGAACACTGAAGCTTTCTTT	CASGFGKNTEAFF
-	TRBV30	-	TRBJ2-7	TGTGCCTGGTGTTGCGGGACACTTTACGAGCAGTACTTC	CAWCCGTLYEQYF
-	TRBV7-6	few	TRBJ2-1	TGTGCCAGCAGCTTAGGGTTGACCCCCCGGTCCTACAATGAGCAGTTCTTC	CASSLGLTPRSYNEQFF
-	TRBV7-9	-	TRBJ1-1	TGTGCCAGCAGCTTAGAGGTCCTTGAGGGGGCTTTCTTT	CASSLEVLEGAFF
TRBD1	TRBV4-1	-	TRBJ2-2	TGCGCCAGCAGCCCGAAACCGACAGGGGTCAACACCGGGGAGCTGTTTTTT	CASSPKPTGVNTGELFF
TRBD2	TRBV7-9	-	TRBJ2-7	TGTGCCAGCAGCTTAGCCGGGACTACTGCCTACGAGCAGTACTTC	CASSLAGTTAYEQYF
-	TRBV7-3	few	TRBJ1-5	TGTGCCAGCAGCCGGGACGATGGCGTAAATCAGCCCCAGCATTTT	CASSRDDGVNQPQHF
TRBD1	TRBV11-3	few	TRBJ1-1	TGTGCCAGCACTGGGACAGGGAGGGAGGCTGAAGCTTTCTTT	CASTGTGREAEAFF
-	TRBV11-2	-	TRBJ2-1	TGTGCCAGCAGCACACACAGTATGGAGGGGCACAACGAGCAGTTCTTC	CASSTHSMEGHNEQFF
TRBD1	TRBV15	-	TRBJ2-3	TGTGCCACCAGCAAACAGGGGCTCTTTGAGGATACGCAGTATTTT	CATSKQGLFEDTQYF
-	TRBV6-1	few	TRBJ1-2	TGTGCCATCATTGGGGCGGACGGAAGCTACACCTTC	CAIIGADGSYTF
TRBD1	TRBV14	few	TRBJ2-2	TGTGCCAGCAGTCGGGACAGGGGCACCGGGGAGCTGTTTTTT	CASSRDRGTGELFF
-	TRBV9	few	TRBJ2-2	TGTGCCAGCAGCTTGAGCACCGGGGAGCTGTTTTTT	CASSLSTGELFF
-	TRBV5-5	-	TRBJ2-7	TGTGCCAGCAGCTTTGACGGGGTTTCCTACGAGCAGTACTTC	CASSFDGVSYEQYF
-	TRBV7-9	-	TRBJ2-2	TGTGCCAGCAGCTTTACTAACCAGCACACCGGGGAGCTGTTTTTT	CASSFTNQHTGELFF
-	TRBV9	few	TRBJ1-6	TGTGCCAGCAGCGTAGGAGGGTCGGAAAATTCACCCCTCCACTTT	CASSVGGSENSPLHF
-	TRBV27	-	TRBJ1-2	TGTGCCAGCAGTTTCCAGGGTTCCTATGGCTACACCTTC	CASSFQGSYGYTF